The clone carrying this TCR beta chain was picked up a small number of times. Its target is unknown. V lost 0 bases and J 0 bases, leaving 12 bases between the germline ends. This CDR3 region has 17 residues. Per germline, CDR1 SGHAT and CDR2 FQNNGV. Amplification of TCR beta CDR3 regions was performed using RNA transcripts as template. First-round RT-PCR with HTBI primers amplified the TCR CDR3 region. TCRdb redid the calling of the multiplex PCR reads with MiXCR, one entry per CDR3 protein. The table has a few hundred thousand distinct CDR3 sequences, about 15% seen once. Stable Graves' hyperthyroidism meant no ophthalmopathy progression within 18 months. Investigators excluded patients with uncontrolled infection, other autoimmune disease, pregnancy or lactation. The data derive from a study of T cells in Graves' hyperthyroidism and ophthalmopathy. Study-wide points: Expanded thyroid clonotypes (above 0.001) were mostly also found in blood.

The sequencing sample was made of blood. This sequence joins TRBV11-2 and TRBJ1-3; possible D gene TRBD1, 5 bases. The sequence came from a young woman with Graves' hyperthyroidism. The CDR3 coding sequence is TGTGCCAGCAGCTTAGATCCCTACAGGAGCTCTGGAAACACCATATATTTT. Amino acid sequence: CASSLDPYRSSGNTIYF.